In this sample, the clone carrying this T cell receptor (beta chain) turned up a few times. Its antigen is unidentified. This sample is drawn from a study of T-cell memory formation after mild COVID-19. Study conclusions and caveats: CD4+ clones that contracted lay mainly in CM and EM; CD8+ ones lay in EMRA. Cross-reactive memory appears to have joined, as suggested by some responding clones showing up in pre-infection memory.

Constant-segment primers served in 5'RACE that generated TCR alpha and TCR beta cDNA libraries bearing sample barcodes and UMIs. TCRdb redid the calling of the 5' RACE reads with MiXCR, one entry per CDR3 protein. The sample holds more than 300,000 distinct CDR3 sequences, about 13% seen once. CDR3 length: 12 residues. The germline V and J ends were trimmed by 7 bases and 7 bases, with 16 bases remaining between them. Germline CDR1 reads SQVTM; CDR2 reads ANQGSEA. This clonotype was sampled from a man in his late teens or twenties who had mild COVID-19 (a few samples of this study predate the infection). Cell type and time point are not known. The sequencing sample was made of PBMCs or a T cell subset sorted from them (not recorded which). The chain employs TRBV29-1 and TRBJ2-5; D is undetermined. The CDR3 nucleotides read TGCAGCGCCGCGGCCTATATCGGGACCCAGTACTTC. This encodes CSAAAYIGTQYF.